This entry features one T cell receptor (beta chain) sequence. The antigen is undetermined. Peripheral blood, about 10 milliliters per donor, was collected. Primers used in a second PCR of about 7 to 12 cycles were a sample-barcoded 5' primer and a J-beta primer mix. One entry per CDR3 protein results from TCRdb running MiXCR on the 5' RACE reads. The data show about 970,000 distinct CDR3 sequences, roughly 51% seen once. J lost 4 bases, V lost 3 bases, and 13 bases had no gene match. From germline, CDR1 is SGHDN and CDR2 FVKESK. The CDR3 is made up of 18 amino acids. This entry belongs to a study of blood T cells in healthy people across ages. Study-level results: The percentage of naive T cells correlated strongly with TCR beta diversity.

This chain uses TRBV14 with TRBJ1-5; 9 nucleotides agree with TRBD1. The origin of this receptor is a woman aged 55-70 years in good health. The sample taken for sequencing was blood. The CDR3 here is CASSHLRDRAATNQPQHF. CDR3 in DNA: TGTGCCAGCAGCCATCTCCGGGACAGGGCGGCAACGAATCAGCCCCAGCATTTT.